These T cell receptor beta chains were read from a single sample in a study of shared clonotypes between healthy human individuals. The repertoire was sequenced with immunoSEQ multiplex PCR; TCRdb's copy has only in-frame clones and lacks some. Of about 990,000 clones in the sample, 75% to 80% were seen once. The sample comprised memory CD4+ T cells from PBMCs. Receptors originate from a man aged 18-30 years in good health. Some clones in this sample may be carry-over from other donors' samples. Both conserved end residues are part of each CDR3. A D gene is named only where the DNA matches it firmly. Some rows mark clone size as missing; the rest say once, few, many or name a class of expanded clone.

>.|TRBD2|TRBJ2-1|TRBV5-1
CASSPEPSGNPYNEQFF
TGCGCCAGCAGCCCGGAACCTAGCGGGAACCCCTACAATGAGCAGTTCTTC
>few|TRBD2|TRBJ2-7|TRBV15
CATSGGSGRGHEQYF
TGTGCCACCAGCGGGGGCTCCGGGAGGGGCCACGAGCAGTACTTC
>.|.|TRBJ2-7|TRBV6-1
CASKPSGTDPYEQYF
TGTGCCAGCAAACCCTCTGGGACGGACCCCTACGAGCAGTACTTC
>.|.|TRBJ2-5|TRBV28
CASSLDSRRETQYF
TGTGCCAGCAGTTTGGACAGCCGAAGAGAGACCCAGTACTTC
>.|.|TRBJ1-1|TRBV28
CASSLGPGRGANTEAFF
TGTGCCAGCAGTTTAGGGCCAGGGAGAGGGGCGAACACTGAAGCTTTCTTT
>few|.|TRBJ1-1|TRBV30
CAWSVGGDAFF
TGTGCCTGGAGTGTAGGAGGGGACGCTTTCTTT
>.|.|TRBJ2-7|TRBV27
CASSLTSRSYEQYF
TGTGCCAGCAGTTTAACTTCCCGTAGCTACGAGCAGTACTTC
>.|.|TRBJ2-2|TRBV5-1
CASSLGGTALRELFF
TGCGCCAGCAGCTTGGGTGGGACCGCTCTTAGGGAGCTGTTTTTT
>.|.|TRBJ2-2|TRBV4-2
CASSQDWGNGDMELFF
TGTGCCAGCAGCCAAGATTGGGGGAACGGAGACATGGAGCTGTTTTTT
>.|TRBD2|TRBJ2-7|TRBV27
CASSSGIPGLYEQYF
TGTGCCAGCAGTAGCGGGATTCCTGGACTCTACGAGCAGTACTTC
>.|TRBD2|TRBJ2-7|TRBV5-5
CASSDGGTYEQYF
TGTGCCAGCAGCGACGGGGGGACCTACGAGCAGTACTTC
>few|.|TRBJ2-7|TRBV5-1
CASSPDNLDYEQYF
TGCGCCAGCAGCCCCGACAACTTAGACTACGAGCAGTACTTC
>.|TRBD1|TRBJ1-4|TRBV4-2
CASSQPSTGPGEKLFF
TGTGCCAGCAGCCAGCCTTCGACAGGGCCAGGCGAAAAACTGTTTTTT
>.|TRBD2|TRBJ2-7|TRBV5-1
CASRLGGSRRTYEQYF
TGCGCCAGCCGCCTCGGGGGGAGTCGACGAACCTACGAGCAGTACTTC
>.|.|TRBJ1-4|TRBV5-1
CASGRGDPNEKLFF
TGCGCCAGCGGCCGCGGGGACCCTAATGAAAAACTGTTTTTT
>.|TRBD1|TRBJ1-2|TRBV2
CASSRDRAGYGYTF
TGTGCCAGCAGTCGGGACAGGGCGGGCTATGGCTACACCTTC
>.|.|TRBJ1-1|TRBV7-2
CASSLQGIEAFF
TGTGCCAGCAGCTTACAGGGGATTGAAGCTTTCTTT
>.|TRBD1|TRBJ1-5|TRBV6-6
CASRRGQGSPQPQHF
TGTGCCAGCAGACGAGGACAGGGGTCGCCTCAGCCCCAGCATTTT
>.|TRBD2|TRBJ2-1|TRBV2
CASSVTSGNYNEQFF
TGTGCCAGCAGTGTGACTAGCGGGAACTACAATGAGCAGTTCTTC
>.|TRBD2|TRBJ2-1|TRBV7-2
CASSFTSGSSHEQFF
TGTGCCAGCAGCTTTACTAGCGGGAGTAGCCATGAGCAGTTCTTC
>.|.|TRBJ2-2|TRBV9
CASSVWGSANTGELFF
TGTGCCAGCAGCGTATGGGGGAGCGCCAACACCGGGGAGCTGTTTTTT
>.|.|TRBJ1-2|TRBV15
CATSPPGSNYGYTF
TGTGCCACCAGCCCACCGGGTTCTAACTATGGCTACACCTTC
>.|.|TRBJ2-1|TRBV2
CASREYNEQFF
TGTGCCAGCAGGGAATACAATGAGCAGTTCTTC
>.|TRBD1|TRBJ2-3|TRBV5-1
CASSLAGTGRAGAPHTQYF
TGCGCCAGCAGCTTGGCCGGGACAGGGCGCGCGGGAGCGCCTCATACGCAGTATTTT
>.|.|TRBJ2-7|TRBV5-1
CASSVPNYEQYF
TGCGCCAGCAGCGTACCTAACTACGAGCAGTACTTC